These T cell receptor beta chains were read from a single sample in a study of PD-L1 blockade in urothelial cancer. Measured with immunoSEQ multiplex PCR; TCRdb has only the in-frame clones, and not every one. The sample records about 84,000 clones, roughly 82% being singletons. The specimen was PBMCs, collected around atezolizumab (anti-PD-L1) treatment. Every receptor here comes from a man in his sixties or seventies with urothelial cancer. Each CDR3 is given with its conserved first and last residue. A D gene is named only where the DNA matches it firmly. Clone size is stated in some rows and not others, as once, few, many or a class when expanded.

D gene	J gene	V gene	clone size	CDR3 DNA	CDR3 protein
.	TRBJ1-5	TRBV19	.	TGTGCCAGTAGTGTGGGACACTCAAAGAGCAATCAGCCCCAGCATTTT	CASSVGHSKSNQPQHF
TRBD1	TRBJ2-5	TRBV11-3	.	TGTGCCAGCAGCACCGGGACAGGGCTACCTCAAGAGACCCAGTACTTC	CASSTGTGLPQETQYF
.	TRBJ1-2	TRBV5-6	once	TGTGCCAGCAGCCCCCAGGATAACTATGGCTACACCTTC	CASSPQDNYGYTF
TRBD1	TRBJ2-1	TRBV9	.	TGTGCCAGCAGCGCCCCCCTCCGGGACAGGGGGGGGAATGAGCAGTTCTTC	CASSAPLRDRGGNEQFF
.	TRBJ2-2	TRBV7-9	.	TGTGCCAGCAGCAGGACTATGAACACCGGGGAGCTGTTTTTT	CASSRTMNTGELFF
.	TRBJ2-1	TRBV15	few	TGTGCCACCAGCAGAGGTCCAGAAAACAATGAGCAGTTCTTC	CATSRGPENNEQFF
.	TRBJ2-7	TRBV2	.	TGTGCCAGCAGTGAAGGGCAGGTTTTCTCCGAGCAGTACTTC	CASSEGQVFSEQYF
TRBD2	TRBJ2-1	TRBV7-9	once	TGTGCCAGCAGCCCCCCCGGGCTAGCGGGGCCCTACAATGAGCAGTTCTTC	CASSPPGLAGPYNEQFF
.	TRBJ1-4	TRBV2	.	TGTGCCAGCAGTGATGGGCTTGGTAATGAAAAACTGTTTTTT	CASSDGLGNEKLFF
TRBD1	TRBJ1-5	TRBV7-9	.	TGTGCCAGCAGCGGACAGGGAGGGAATCAGCCCCAGCATTTT	CASSGQGGNQPQHF
TRBD1	TRBJ1-5	TRBV27	medium-sized	TGTGCCAGCAGTCTTACGAACAGGGGCGCCAATCAGCCCCAGCATTTT	CASSLTNRGANQPQHF
TRBD1	TRBJ1-4	TRBV6-1	.	TGTGCCAGCGGCACTTTAGACAGGGGTGAAAAACTGTTTTTT	CASGTLDRGEKLFF
.	TRBJ2-4	TRBV27	.	TGTGCCAGCAGTTCCCCGTCCGATCTAGGAAACATTCAGTACTTC	CASSSPSDLGNIQYF
.	TRBJ1-1	TRBV19	.	TGTGCCAGTAGTATAGGATGGAGCAACACTGAAGCTTTCTTT	CASSIGWSNTEAFF
TRBD1	TRBJ1-2	TRBV12-5	few	TGTGCTAGTGGGCCAACGCGGGACAGGCTGAACTATGGCTACACCTTC	CASGPTRDRLNYGYTF
TRBD2	TRBJ2-5	TRBV4-3	.	TGCGCCAGCAGCCAAGATGTCACTAGCGGGAGTGCAGAGACCCAGTACTTC	CASSQDVTSGSAETQYF
TRBD1	TRBJ2-7	TRBV7-9	.	TGTGCCAGCAGCCCGGGACAGACGAGCTCTGAGCAGTACTTC	CASSPGQTSSEQYF
TRBD1	TRBJ2-3	TRBV11-3	few	TGTGCCAGCAGCTTAGGGGACAGGACGGCGAGCACAGATACGCAGTATTTT	CASSLGDRTASTDTQYF